This TCR beta chain was recorded in a study of lymphopenia after photon versus proton radiotherapy. Generated by immunoSEQ multiplex PCR, the TCRdb table keeps only in-frame clones and is missing some. The repertoire holds 150,000 or so clones, with about 88% as singletons. Sequences were derived from peripheral blood, sampled from a patient treated with photon-based radiotherapy. The sequence came from a man aged 50 to 60 with gastric cancer.

The CDR3, as DNA: TGTGCCAGCAGCCCCAGGAACTCCTACGAGCAGTACTTC. This encodes CASSPRNSYEQYF. The rearrangement links TRBV27 to TRBJ2-7; D gene unclear. In germline, CDR1 is MNHEY, CDR2 SMNVEV (reference sequence). V was clipped by 6 bases and J by 0 bases, with 9 bases between them. CDR3 length equals 13 residues.